Listed below are T cell receptor beta chains from one sample, sequenced in a study of response to subunit inactivated influenza vaccine. TCRdb ran MiXCR on the RT-PCR reads and lists one entry per CDR3 protein. The top ten hold 8.5% to 14% of the sample, which has about 610,000 distinct CDR3 sequences, approximately 15% seen once. The sample was PBMCs from blood, taken roughly 13 days after vaccination. The receptors were sampled from a man aged 45-65 years who received an inactivated influenza vaccine. The CDR3 runs from the conserved cysteine through the conserved F or W. The D gene is left open where the match is weak. Clone size is not always given. Where it is, it says once, few, many or a class for expanded clones.

v_gene	j_gene	abundance	len	d_gene	CDR3aa	CDR3nt
TRBV11-2	TRBJ2-1	few	17	TRBD2	CASSLDWIAGEGNEQFF	TGTGCCAGCAGCTTAGATTGGATAGCGGGAGAGGGCAATGAGCAGTTCTTC
TRBV29-1	TRBJ2-5	many	13	TRBD1	CSVGEGQIKTQYF	TGCAGCGTAGGAGAGGGACAGATTAAGACCCAGTACTTC
TRBV10-3	TRBJ2-2	few	15	-	CAISEKQGNTGELFF	TGTGCCATCAGTGAAAAACAGGGGAACACCGGGGAGCTGTTTTTT
TRBV27	TRBJ1-1	few	16	-	CASSFTLAQRNTEAFF	TGTGCCAGCAGCTTCACACTGGCACAGCGAAACACTGAAGCTTTCTTT
TRBV6-5	TRBJ1-1	-	15	-	CASSYLSDMNTEAFF	TGTGCCAGCAGTTACTTGTCAGATATGAACACTGAAGCTTTCTTT
TRBV7-2	TRBJ1-5	-	15	TRBD1	CASSTTGDSNQPQHF	TGTGCCAGCAGCACGACAGGGGATAGCAATCAGCCCCAGCATTTT
TRBV6-2/TRBV6-3	TRBJ2-7	-	14	TRBD1	CASTPDRGYYEQYF	TGTGCCAGCACCCCGGACAGGGGGTACTACGAGCAGTACTTC
TRBV6-1	TRBJ1-5	-	15	TRBD1	CASLGDRGLVKPQHF	TGTGCCAGCCTCGGGGACAGGGGTTTGGTAAAGCCCCAGCATTTT
TRBV11-3	TRBJ2-1	-	14	-	CASSMPGARNEQFF	TGTGCCAGCAGCATGCCCGGGGCTCGGAATGAGCAGTTCTTC
TRBV6-2/TRBV6-3	TRBJ1-2	-	11	-	CITSGVGGYTF	TGTATTACCAGCGGCGTCGGAGGCTACACCTTC
TRBV12-3/TRBV12-4	TRBJ1-1	few	13	-	CASSLGSKTEAFF	TGTGCCAGCAGTTTGGGGTCCAAGACTGAAGCTTTCTTT
TRBV27	TRBJ2-5	-	13	-	CASRRPPQETQYF	TGTGCCAGCAGACGCCCCCCTCAAGAGACCCAGTACTTC
TRBV19	TRBJ1-1	-	16	-	CASSIGDAWDNTEAFF	TGTGCCAGTAGTATCGGGGACGCCTGGGACAACACTGAAGCTTTCTTT
TRBV9	TRBJ1-1	few	12	-	CASRGTNTEAFF	TGTGCCAGCAGGGGAACGAACACTGAAGCTTTCTTT
TRBV12-3/TRBV12-4	TRBJ2-6	-	12	-	CAAGLGANVLTF	TGTGCCGCGGGGCTTGGGGCCAACGTCCTGACTTTC
TRBV4-3	TRBJ2-3	-	16	TRBD2	CASSQGSGSRVDTQYF	TGCGCCAGCAGCCAGGGTAGCGGGTCAAGGGTGGATACGCAGTATTTT
TRBV12-3/TRBV12-4	TRBJ2-5	-	13	-	CASSPVGGETQYF	TGTGCCAGCAGCCCCGTAGGTGGGGAGACCCAGTACTTC
TRBV9	TRBJ1-6	few	14	-	CASSVNREHSPLHF	TGTGCCAGCAGCGTAAACAGGGAACATTCACCCCTCCACTTT
TRBV6-1	TRBJ2-4	few	16	-	CASSRYQALAKNIQYF	TGTGCCAGCAGCCGATATCAGGCACTAGCCAAAAACATTCAGTACTTC
TRBV10-3	TRBJ2-7	-	14	-	CAIREDSPAYEQYF	TGTGCCATCAGGGAAGACAGTCCCGCCTACGAGCAGTACTTC
TRBV12-3/TRBV12-4	TRBJ2-1	few	16	TRBD2	CASSTLASGRAHEQFF	TGTGCCAGCAGCACCTTAGCTAGCGGGAGGGCCCATGAGCAGTTCTTC
TRBV2	TRBJ2-2	-	15	TRBD2	CASRGTSGIDGELFF	TGTGCCAGCAGAGGGACTAGCGGGATTGACGGGGAGCTGTTTTTT
TRBV15	TRBJ2-2	-	15	-	CATSRADRNTGELFF	TGTGCCACCAGCAGAGCGGACAGGAACACCGGGGAGCTGTTTTTT
TRBV19	TRBJ1-2	-	14	TRBD1	CASRELQGRGSYTF	TGTGCCAGTAGAGAATTACAGGGGCGAGGAAGCTACACCTTC
TRBV28	TRBJ2-5	-	16	-	CASSLGQLWSQETQYF	TGTGCCAGCAGTTTAGGACAGCTTTGGTCTCAAGAGACCCAGTACTTC
TRBV6-2/TRBV6-3	TRBJ1-1	-	16	TRBD1	CASSLQGQGANTEAFF	TGTGCCAGCAGTCTCCAGGGACAGGGTGCGAACACTGAAGCTTTCTTT
TRBV20-1	TRBJ2-7	few	13	-	CSAMLGASYEQYF	TGCAGTGCTATGCTTGGGGCCTCCTACGAGCAGTACTTC
TRBV20-1	TRBJ2-5	-	16	TRBD2	CSARDSLTSGGETQYF	TGCAGTGCTAGAGATTCCCTTACTAGCGGGGGTGAGACCCAGTACTTC
TRBV4-2	TRBJ2-5	-	16	-	CASSQDGPGRAETQYF	TGTGCCAGCAGCCAAGATGGTCCGGGAAGAGCAGAGACCCAGTACTTC
TRBV28	TRBJ1-2	few	14	TRBD1	CASSRTGGWYGYTF	TGTGCCAGCAGCAGAACAGGGGGTTGGTATGGCTACACCTTC
TRBV7-2	TRBJ2-1	few	15	TRBD2	CASSIGAGSYNEQFF	TGTGCCAGCAGTATAGGAGCGGGGTCCTACAATGAGCAGTTCTTC
TRBV10-2	TRBJ2-3	few	14	-	CASSEAGMGDTQYF	TGCGCCAGCAGTGAGGCGGGGATGGGAGATACGCAGTATTTT
TRBV12-3/TRBV12-4	TRBJ1-3	many	12	-	CASRGLQDTIYF	TGTGCCAGCCGGGGATTGCAGGACACCATATATTTT
TRBV28	TRBJ2-7	few	13	TRBD1	CASSWTGLEEQYF	TGTGCCAGCAGTTGGACAGGGTTGGAGGAGCAGTACTTC